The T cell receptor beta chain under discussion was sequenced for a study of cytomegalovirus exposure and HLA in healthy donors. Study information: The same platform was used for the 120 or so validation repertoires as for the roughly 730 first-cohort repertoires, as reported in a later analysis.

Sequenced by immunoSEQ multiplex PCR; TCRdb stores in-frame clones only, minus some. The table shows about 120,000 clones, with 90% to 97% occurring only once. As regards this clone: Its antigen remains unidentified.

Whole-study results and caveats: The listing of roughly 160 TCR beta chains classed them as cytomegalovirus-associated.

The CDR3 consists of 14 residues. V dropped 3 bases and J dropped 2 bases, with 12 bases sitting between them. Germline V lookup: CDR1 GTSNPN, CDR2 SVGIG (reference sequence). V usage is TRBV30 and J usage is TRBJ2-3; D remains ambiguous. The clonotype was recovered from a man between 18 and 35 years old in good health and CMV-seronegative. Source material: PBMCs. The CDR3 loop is CAWSFFRDTDTQYF. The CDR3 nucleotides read TGTGCCTGGAGCTTTTTTCGAGACACAGATACGCAGTATTTT.